This TCR beta chain was found in a study of cytomegalovirus exposure and HLA in healthy donors. Broader study findings: Most TCR sequences were rare, but some public TCRs occurred in many donors.

The CDR3 has 13 amino acids. Germline lookup yields CDR1 MNHEY and CDR2 SVGAGI. Trimming took 2 bases from V and 3 from J, leaving 8 bases between them. As for this clone: Its antigen is still unknown.

Clones were read by immunoSEQ multiplex PCR, and TCRdb kept only the in-frame ones, dropping some. The sample yields roughly 180,000 clones, about 80% seen once. The sample taken for sequencing was PBMCs. V and J are TRBV6-5 and TRBJ2-7; the D is unclear. The receptor was isolated from a man aged 18 to 30 in good health and CMV-seropositive. CDR3 sequence reads: CASSYGPRYEQYF. CDR3 DNA sequence: TGTGCCAGCAGTTACGGCCCTCGCTACGAGCAGTACTTC.